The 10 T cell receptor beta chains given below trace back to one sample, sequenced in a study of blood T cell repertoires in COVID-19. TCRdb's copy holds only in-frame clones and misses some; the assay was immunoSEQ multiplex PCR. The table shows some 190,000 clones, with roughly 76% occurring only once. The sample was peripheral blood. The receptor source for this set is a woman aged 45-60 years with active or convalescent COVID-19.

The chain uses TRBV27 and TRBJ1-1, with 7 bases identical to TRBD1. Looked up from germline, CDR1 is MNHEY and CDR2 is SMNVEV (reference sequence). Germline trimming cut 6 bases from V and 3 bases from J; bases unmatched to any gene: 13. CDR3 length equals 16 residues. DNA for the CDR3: TGTGCCAGCAGCCCCCTTCGACAGGGCCCCGACACTGAAGCTTTCTTT. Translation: CASSPLRQGPDTEAFF.

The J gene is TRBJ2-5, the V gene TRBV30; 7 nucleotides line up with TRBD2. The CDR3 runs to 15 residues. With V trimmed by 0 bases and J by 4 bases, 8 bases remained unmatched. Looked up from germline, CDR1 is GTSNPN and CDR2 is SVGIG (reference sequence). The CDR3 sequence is CAWSVLGGSRETQYF. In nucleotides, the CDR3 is TGTGCCTGGAGTGTCTTGGGAGGGAGTCGAGAGACCCAGTACTTC.

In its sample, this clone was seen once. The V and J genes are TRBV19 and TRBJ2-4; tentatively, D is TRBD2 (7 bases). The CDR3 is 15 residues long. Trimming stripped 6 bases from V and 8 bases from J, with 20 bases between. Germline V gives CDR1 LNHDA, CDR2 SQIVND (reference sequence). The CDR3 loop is CASSHALGGRHIQYF. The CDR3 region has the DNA TGTGCCAGTAGCCATGCCCTCGGGGGGCGTCACATTCAGTACTTC.

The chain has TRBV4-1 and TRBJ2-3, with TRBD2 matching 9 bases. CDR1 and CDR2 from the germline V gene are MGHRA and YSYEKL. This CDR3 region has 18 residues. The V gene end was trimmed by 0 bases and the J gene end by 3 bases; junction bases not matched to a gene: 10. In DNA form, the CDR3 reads TGCGCCAGCAGCCAAGAGAGGTCTAGCGGGGTTATGACAGATACGCAGTATTTT. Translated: CASSQERSSGVMTDTQYF.

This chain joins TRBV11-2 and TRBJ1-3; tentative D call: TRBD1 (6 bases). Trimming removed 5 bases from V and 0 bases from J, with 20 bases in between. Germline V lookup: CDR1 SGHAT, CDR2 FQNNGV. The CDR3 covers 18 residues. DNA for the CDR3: TGTGCCAGCAGCCCTCTATCAGGGGATGGGGCCTCTGGAAACACCATATATTTT. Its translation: CASSPLSGDGASGNTIYF.

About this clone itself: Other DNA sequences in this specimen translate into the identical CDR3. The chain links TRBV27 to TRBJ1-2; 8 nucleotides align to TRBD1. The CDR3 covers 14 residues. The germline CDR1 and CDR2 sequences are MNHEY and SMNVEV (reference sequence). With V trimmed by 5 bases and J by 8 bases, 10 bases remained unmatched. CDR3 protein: CASSQYRGREGYTF. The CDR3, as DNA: TGTGCCAGCAGTCAGTACAGGGGGAGAGAGGGCTACACCTTC.

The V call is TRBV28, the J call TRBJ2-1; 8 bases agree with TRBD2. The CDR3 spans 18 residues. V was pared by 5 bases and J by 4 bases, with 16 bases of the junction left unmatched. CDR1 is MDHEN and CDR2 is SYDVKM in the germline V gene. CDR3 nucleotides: TGTGCCAGCAGTCGCGGGGGTGGGAGTAGCGGGGTTTACAATGAGCAGTTCTTC. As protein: CASSRGGGSSGVYNEQFF. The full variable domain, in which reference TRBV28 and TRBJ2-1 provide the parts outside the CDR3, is DVKVTQSSRYLVKRTGEKVFLECVQDMDHENMFWYRQDPGLGLRLIYFSYDVKMKEKGDIPEGYSVSREKKERFSLILESASTNQTSMYLCASSRGGGSSGVYNEQFFGPGTRLTVL.

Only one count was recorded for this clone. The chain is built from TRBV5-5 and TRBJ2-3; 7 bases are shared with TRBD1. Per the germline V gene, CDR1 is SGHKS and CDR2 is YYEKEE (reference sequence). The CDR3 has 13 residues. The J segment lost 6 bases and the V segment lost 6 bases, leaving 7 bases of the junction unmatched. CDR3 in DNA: TGTGCCAGCAACGGACAGGTTTCGGATACGCAGTATTTT. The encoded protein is CASNGQVSDTQYF.

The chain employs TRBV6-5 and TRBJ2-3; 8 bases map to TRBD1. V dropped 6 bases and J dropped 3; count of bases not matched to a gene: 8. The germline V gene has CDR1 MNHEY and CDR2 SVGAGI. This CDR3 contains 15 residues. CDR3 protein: CASSPGDRWTDTQYF. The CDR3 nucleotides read TGTGCCAGCAGCCCCGGGGACAGGTGGACAGATACGCAGTATTTT.

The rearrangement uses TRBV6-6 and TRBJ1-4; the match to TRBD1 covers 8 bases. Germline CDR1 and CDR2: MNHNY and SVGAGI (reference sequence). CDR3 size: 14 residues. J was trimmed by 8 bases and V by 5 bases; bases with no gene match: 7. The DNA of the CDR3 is TGTGCCAGCAGTGTCAGGGGGCGAGGGGAAAAACTGTTTTTT. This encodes CASSVRGRGEKLFF.